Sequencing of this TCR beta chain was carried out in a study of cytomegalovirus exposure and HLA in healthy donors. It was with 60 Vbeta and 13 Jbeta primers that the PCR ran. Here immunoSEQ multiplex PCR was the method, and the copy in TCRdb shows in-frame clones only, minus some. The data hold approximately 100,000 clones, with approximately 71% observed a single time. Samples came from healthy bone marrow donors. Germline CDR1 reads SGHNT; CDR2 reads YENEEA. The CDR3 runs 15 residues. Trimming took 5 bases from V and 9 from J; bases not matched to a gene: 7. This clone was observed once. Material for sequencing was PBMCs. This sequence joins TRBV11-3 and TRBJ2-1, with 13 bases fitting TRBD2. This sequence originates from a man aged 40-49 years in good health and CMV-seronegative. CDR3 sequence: CASSPGLAGPGEQFF. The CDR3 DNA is TGTGCCAGCAGCCCGGGACTAGCGGGGCCAGGTGAGCAGTTCTTC.